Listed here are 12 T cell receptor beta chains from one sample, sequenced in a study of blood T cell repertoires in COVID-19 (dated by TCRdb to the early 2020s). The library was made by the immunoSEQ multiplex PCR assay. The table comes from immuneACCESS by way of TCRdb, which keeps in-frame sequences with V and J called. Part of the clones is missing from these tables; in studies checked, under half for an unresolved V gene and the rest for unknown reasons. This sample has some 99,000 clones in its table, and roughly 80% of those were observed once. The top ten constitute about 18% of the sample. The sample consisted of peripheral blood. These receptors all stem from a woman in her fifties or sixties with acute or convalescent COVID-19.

DNA for the CDR3: TGTGCCAGCAGCTTAGGGGGCCGCTATGGCTACACCTTC. Amino acids: CASSLGGRYGYTF. This chain links TRBV7-8 with TRBJ1-2; possibly TRBD1 for D (5 bases). V was clipped by 1 base and J by 4 bases, with 7 bases between them. The CDR3 covers 13 residues. CDR1 and CDR2 (germline): SGHVS, FQNEAQ.

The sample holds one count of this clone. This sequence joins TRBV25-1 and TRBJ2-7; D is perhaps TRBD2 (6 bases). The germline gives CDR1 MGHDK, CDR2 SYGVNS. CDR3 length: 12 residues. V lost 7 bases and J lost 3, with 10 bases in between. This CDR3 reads CASKAGNYEQYF. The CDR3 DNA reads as TGTGCCAGCAAGGCGGGGAACTACGAGCAGTACTTC.

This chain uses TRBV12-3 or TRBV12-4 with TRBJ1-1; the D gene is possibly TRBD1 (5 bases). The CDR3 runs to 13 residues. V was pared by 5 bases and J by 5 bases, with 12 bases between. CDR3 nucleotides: TGTGCCAGCAGTCCCTACGGGGGGACTGAAGCTTTCTTT. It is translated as CASSPYGGTEAFF.

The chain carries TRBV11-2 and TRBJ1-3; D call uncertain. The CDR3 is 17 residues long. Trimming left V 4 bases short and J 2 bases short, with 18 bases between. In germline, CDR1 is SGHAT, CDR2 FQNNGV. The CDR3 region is CASSSQSRVATGNTIYF. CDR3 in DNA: TGTGCCAGCAGCTCGCAAAGCCGGGTCGCGACTGGAAACACCATATATTTT.

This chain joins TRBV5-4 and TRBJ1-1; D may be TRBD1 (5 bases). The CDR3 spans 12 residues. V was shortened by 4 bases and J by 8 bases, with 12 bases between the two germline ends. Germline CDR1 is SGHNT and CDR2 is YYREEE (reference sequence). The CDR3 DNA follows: TGTGCCAGCAGCCCCAGGGATTCAGAAGCTTTCTTT. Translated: CASSPRDSEAFF.

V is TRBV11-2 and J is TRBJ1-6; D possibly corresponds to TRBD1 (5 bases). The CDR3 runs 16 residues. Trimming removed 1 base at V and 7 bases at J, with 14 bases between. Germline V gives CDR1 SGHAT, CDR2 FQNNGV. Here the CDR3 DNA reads TGTGCCAGCAGCTTAGGTATCCAAGGGGCAAATTCACCCCTCCACTTT. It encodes CASSLGIQGANSPLHF.

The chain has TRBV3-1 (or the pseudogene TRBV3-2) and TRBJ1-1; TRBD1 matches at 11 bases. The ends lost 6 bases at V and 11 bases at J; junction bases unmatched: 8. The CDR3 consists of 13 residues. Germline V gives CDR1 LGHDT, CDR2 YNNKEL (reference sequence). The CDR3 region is CASSFGQGAVAFF. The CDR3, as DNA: TGTGCCAGCAGTTTCGGACAGGGGGCCGTGGCTTTCTTT.

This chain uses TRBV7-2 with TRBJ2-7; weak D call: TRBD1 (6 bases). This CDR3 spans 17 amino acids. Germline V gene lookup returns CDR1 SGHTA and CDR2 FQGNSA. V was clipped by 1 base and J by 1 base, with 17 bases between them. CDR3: CASSLGLRTASSYEQYF. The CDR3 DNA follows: TGTGCCAGCAGCTTAGGACTCCGGACAGCCTCTTCCTACGAGCAGTACTTC.

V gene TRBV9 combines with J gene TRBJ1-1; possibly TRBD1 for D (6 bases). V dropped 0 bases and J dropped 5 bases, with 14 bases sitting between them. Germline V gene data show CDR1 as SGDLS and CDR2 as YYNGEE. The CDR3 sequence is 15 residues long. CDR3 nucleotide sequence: TGTGCCAGCAGCGTAGGGCCGACAGGTACTACTGAAGCTTTCTTT. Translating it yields CASSVGPTGTTEAFF.

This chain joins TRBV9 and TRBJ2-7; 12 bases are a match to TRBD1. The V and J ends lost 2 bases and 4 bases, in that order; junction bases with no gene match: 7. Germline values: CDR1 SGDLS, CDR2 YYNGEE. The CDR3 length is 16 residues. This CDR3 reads CASSVTGTGGAYEQYF. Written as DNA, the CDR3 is TGTGCCAGCAGCGTTACCGGGACAGGGGGCGCGTACGAGCAGTACTTC.

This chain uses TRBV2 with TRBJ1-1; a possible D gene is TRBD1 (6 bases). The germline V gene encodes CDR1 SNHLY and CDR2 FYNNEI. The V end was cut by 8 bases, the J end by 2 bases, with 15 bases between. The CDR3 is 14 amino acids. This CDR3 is CASEYGQLNTEAFF. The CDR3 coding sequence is TGTGCCAGCGAATATGGACAGCTAAACACTGAAGCTTTCTTT.

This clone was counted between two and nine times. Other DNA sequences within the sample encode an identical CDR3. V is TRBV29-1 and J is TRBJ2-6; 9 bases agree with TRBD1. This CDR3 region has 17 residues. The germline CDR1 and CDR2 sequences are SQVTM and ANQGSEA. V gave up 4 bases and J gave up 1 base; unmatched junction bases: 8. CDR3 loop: CSVGGTGSSSGANVLTF. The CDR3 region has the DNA TGCAGCGTTGGAGGGACAGGGTCAAGTTCTGGGGCCAACGTCCTGACTTTC.